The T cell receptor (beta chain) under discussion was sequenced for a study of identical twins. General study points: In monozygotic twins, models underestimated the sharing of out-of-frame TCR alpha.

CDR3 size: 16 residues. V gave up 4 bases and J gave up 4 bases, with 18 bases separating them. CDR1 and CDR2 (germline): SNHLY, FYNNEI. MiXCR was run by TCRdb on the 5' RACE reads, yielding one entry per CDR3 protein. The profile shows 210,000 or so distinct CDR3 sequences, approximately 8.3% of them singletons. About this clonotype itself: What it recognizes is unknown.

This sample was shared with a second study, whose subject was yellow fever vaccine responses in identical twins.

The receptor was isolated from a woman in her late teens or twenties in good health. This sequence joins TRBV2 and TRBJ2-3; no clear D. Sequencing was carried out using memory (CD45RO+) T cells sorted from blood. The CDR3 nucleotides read TGTGCCAGCAGTGTGTTGAGTGGTTCGAGCGCAGATACGCAGTATTTT. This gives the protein CASSVLSGSSADTQYF.